Below are 26 T cell receptor beta chains sequenced from a single sample in a study of molecular identifiers for immune sequencing clone quantification. MiXCR was run by TCRdb on the PCR reads, yielding one entry per CDR3 protein. Found here are about 510,000 distinct CDR3 sequences, roughly 24% of them singletons; the top ten hold approximately 0.76%. The sample comprised naive CD8+ T cells from blood, with Jurkat cell RNA spiked in. This sample's subset: FACS-sorted CD8+CD4-CCR7+CD45RA+ naive T cells. The origin of the receptors is a human donor in good health. Some libraries in this study had Jurkat cell RNA spiked in.

J is TRBJ2-5 and V is TRBV14; D may be TRBD2 (6 bases). The V gene's germline CDR1 is SGHDN and CDR2 FVKESK. The CDR3 runs 14 residues. V lost 0 bases to trimming and J lost 3 bases, with 8 bases between them. This CDR3 reads CASSQERGEETQYF. The CDR3 nucleotides read TGTGCCAGCAGCCAAGAGCGGGGAGAAGAGACCCAGTACTTC.

The chain links TRBV7-6 to TRBJ2-7, with 13 bases fitting TRBD2. Per the germline V gene, CDR1 is SGHVS and CDR2 is FNYEAQ. V gave up 4 bases and J gave up 3 bases; unmatched junction bases: 6. This CDR3 has 16 residues. The CDR3, as DNA: TGTGCCAGCAGCTCGTCACTAGCGGGGGGGAGCTACGAGCAGTACTTC. This codes for CASSSSLAGGSYEQYF. The full variable domain, in which reference TRBV7-6 and TRBJ2-7 provide the parts outside the CDR3, is GAGVSQSPRYKVTKRGQDVALRCDPISGHVSLYWYRQALGQGPEFLTYFNYEAQQDKSGLPNDRFSAERPEGSISTLTIQRTEQRDSAMYRCASSSSLAGGSYEQYFGPGTRLTVT.

This clonotype was seen repeatedly, ten times or more. The chain is built from TRBV6-2 or TRBV6-3 and TRBJ2-1, with 8 bases identical to TRBD2. The CDR3 has 14 residues. Germline assignment: CDR1 MNHEY and CDR2 SVGEGT. The J segment lost 0 bases and the V segment lost 5 bases, leaving 0 bases of the junction unmatched. The CDR3 is CASSSGSSYNEQFF. The DNA of the CDR3 is TGTGCCAGCAGTAGCGGGAGCTCCTACAATGAGCAGTTCTTC.

In this sample, this clonotype turned up a few times. CDR3 coding DNA: TGTGCCAGCAGTTACTCATTTACGGTGGGGGGAAACACCATATATTTT. It translates to CASSYSFTVGGNTIYF. The chain carries TRBV6-5 and TRBJ1-3; no definite D call. Per germline, CDR1 MNHEY and CDR2 SVGAGI. V dropped 0 bases and J dropped 4 bases, with 13 bases sitting between them. The length of the CDR3 is 16 residues.

A note on this clonotype: A much larger clone differs from this one at a single base, so this may be a read error. The chain employs TRBV25-1 and TRBJ2-5, with D perhaps TRBD2 (6 bases). This CDR3 has 14 amino acids. CDR1 is MGHDK, CDR2 SYGVNS, per germline. The CDR3 sequence is CASSDWGGEEPQYF. The CDR3 DNA follows: TGTGCCAGCAGTGACTGGGGAGGAGAAGAGCCCCAGTACTTC.

The chain combines TRBV3-1 with TRBJ2-5; D not resolved. V was shortened by 2 bases and J by 2 bases, with 21 bases between the two germline ends. The CDR3 covers 18 residues. The germline V gene encodes CDR1 LGHDT and CDR2 YNNKEL (reference sequence). CDR3 in amino acids: CASSQSQIGQKLQETQYF. In nucleotides, the CDR3 is TGTGCCAGCAGCCAAAGTCAGATTGGGCAGAAACTACAAGAGACCCAGTACTTC.

The chain's CDR3 is CASSWWASGTDTQYF. CDR3 sequence (DNA): TGTGCCAGCAGCTGGTGGGCTAGCGGCACAGATACGCAGTATTTT. This chain uses TRBV7-9 with TRBJ2-3, with D possibly matching TRBD2 (6 bases). V lost 4 bases to trimming and J lost 1 base, with 12 bases between them. The CDR3 spans 15 residues. Germline CDR1 reads SEHNR; CDR2 reads FQNEAQ (reference sequence).

The chain employs TRBV19 and TRBJ1-5; the D gene is possibly TRBD1 (5 bases). The germline V gene encodes CDR1 LNHDA and CDR2 SQIVND (reference sequence). The CDR3 covers 15 residues. With 4 bases removed from V and 2 bases from J, the gap between germline ends came to 12 bases. CDR3 region: CASSTGVWGNQPQHF. The CDR3 DNA is TGTGCCAGTAGTACGGGGGTCTGGGGCAATCAGCCCCAGCATTTT.

This clonotype was counted at least ten times. The gene calls are TRBV5-1 and TRBJ2-7; 12 nucleotides line up with TRBD2. CDR3 length equals 15 residues. Germline-derived CDR1 and CDR2 are SGHRS and YFSETQ. The V segment lost 5 bases and the J segment 3 bases; nucleotides outside the gene matches: 6. The CDR3 coding sequence is TGCGCCAGCAGTCTGACTAGCGGGAGTCTCTACGAGCAGTACTTC. Translation: CASSLTSGSLYEQYF.

Points on this clonotype: At one boundary the junction diverges from the germline segment, which might be a read error. The chain is built from TRBV6-1 and TRBJ1-5; D is unresolved. Germline V CDR1 and CDR2: MNHNS, SASEGT. This CDR3 has 16 amino acids. The DNA for the CDR3 is TGTGTCAGCAGTGAAGGGATGGCAGGAGCTAATCAGCCCCAGCATTTT. Its protein product is CVSSEGMAGANQPQHF.

At least ten counts were recorded for this clonotype. The chain couples TRBV29-1 to TRBJ2-6; no firm D call. The germline V gene encodes CDR1 SQVTM and CDR2 ANQGSEA. Deletions cut 5 bases from V and 4 bases from J, with 15 bases between. CDR3 length: 15 residues. The CDR3 DNA follows: TGCAGCGTTCCCGGTGGGGTTTCGGGGGCCAACGTCCTGACTTTC. Its translation is CSVPGGVSGANVLTF.

On this clonotype: This may arise from a read error, as a much more abundant clone is one base away. The chain couples TRBV3-1 to TRBJ2-7; D may match TRBD1 or TRBD2 (5 bases each). CDR3 length: 13 amino acids. Germline assignment: CDR1 LGHDT and CDR2 YNNKEL (reference sequence). Between the trimmed V and J ends, which lost 4 bases and 2 bases, there was a span of 9 bases. Here the CDR3 reads CASSRGRTYEQYF. The DNA for the CDR3 is TGTGCCAGCAGCCGGGGACGGACCTACGAGCAGTACTTC.

Regarding this clonotype: A read error may produce the germline difference seen at one junction end. The chain employs TRBV27 and TRBJ1-5; possibly TRBD1 for D (5 bases). The CDR3 runs 14 residues. Germline V gene data show CDR1 as MNHEY and CDR2 as SMNVEV (reference sequence). CDR3 sequence reads: CTSRYGGSNQPQHF. The CDR3 coding sequence is TGTACCAGCAGGTATGGGGGAAGCAATCAGCCCCAGCATTTT.

Details on this clonotype: This may be a read error: a much more frequent sequence differs by one nucleotide. The rearrangement joins TRBV5-6 to TRBJ1-1; D gene uncertain. Germline CDR1 and CDR2: SGHDT and YYEEEE. V lost 0 bases, J lost 6 bases, and 9 bases lay in between. The CDR3 contains 13 residues. CDR3 protein: CASSLELRAEAFF. CDR3 nucleotides: TGTGCCAGCAGCTTGGAACTGCGCGCTGAAGCTTTCTTT.

The chain joins TRBV20-1 to TRBJ2-5; 7 nucleotides align to TRBD1. Germline CDR1 reads DFQATT; CDR2 reads SNEGSKA (reference sequence). This CDR3 contains 15 residues. V shed 3 bases, J shed 4 bases, and the junction held 11 bases outside the gene matches. The CDR3 DNA follows: TGCAGTGCTAGGGGACAGACTACAGCCGTAGAGACCCAGTACTTC. Encoded protein: CSARGQTTAVETQYF.

This clonotype was observed at least ten times. V usage is TRBV7-9 and J usage is TRBJ2-7; 10 bases agree with TRBD1. The V and J ends lost 3 bases and 3 bases, in that order; junction bases with no gene match: 5. Looked up from germline, CDR1 is SEHNR and CDR2 is FQNEAQ (reference sequence). This CDR3 has 15 amino acids. The CDR3 region is CASSFPGQGIYEQYF. CDR3 DNA sequence: TGTGCCAGCAGCTTCCCGGGACAGGGGATCTACGAGCAGTACTTC.

This clonotype occurred many times. This chain connects TRBV4-3 to TRBJ2-6, with D unclear. The germline gives CDR1 LGHNA, CDR2 YSLEER. V was cut by 3 bases and J by 5 bases, with 8 bases left in between. The CDR3 contains 14 residues. The CDR3 region has the DNA TGCGCCAGCAGCCAGGACGTCCGGGCCAACGTCCTGACTTTC. Its translation is CASSQDVRANVLTF.

The chain joins TRBV11-3 to TRBJ2-7; D perhaps matches TRBD2 (6 bases). Germline V gene lookup returns CDR1 SGHNT and CDR2 YENEEA. CDR3 length equals 14 residues. V gave up 5 bases and J gave up 2 bases, with 13 bases separating them. The CDR3 DNA reads as TGTGCCAGCAGCCCTTTGACTAGACCCTACGAGCAGTACTTC. This encodes CASSPLTRPYEQYF.

The V call is TRBV10-3, the J call TRBJ2-5, with a weak D call TRBD1 (5 bases). The V gene's germline CDR1 is ENHRY and CDR2 SYGVKD. V was clipped by 4 bases and J by 5 bases, with 11 bases between them. The CDR3 loop spans 13 amino acids. CDR3 amino acids: CAISVKGWETQYF. CDR3 sequence (DNA): TGTGCCATCAGTGTAAAGGGGTGGGAGACCCAGTACTTC.

As concerns this clonotype: A much larger clone lies a single base off, so this may be a read error. V usage is TRBV28 and J usage is TRBJ2-7; no reliable D call. V was shortened by 5 bases and J by 2 bases, with 13 bases between the two germline ends. CDR1 is MDHEN, CDR2 SYDVKM, per germline. This CDR3 is 14 amino acids long. CDR3 nucleotides: TGTGCCAGCAGTCACAGTGTGGGCCCCTACGAGCAGTACTTC. This translates into CASSHSVGPYEQYF.

This clonotype occurred a few times. This sequence joins TRBV4-3 and TRBJ1-6; no clear D. Deletions cut 2 bases from V and 4 bases from J, with 15 bases between. Germline values: CDR1 LGHNA, CDR2 YSLEER. The CDR3 is 17 residues long. This CDR3 reads CASSQWGSNLYNSPLHF. The CDR3 DNA follows: TGCGCCAGCAGCCAATGGGGTAGTAACCTATATAATTCACCCCTCCACTTT.

In its sample, this clonotype was seen many times. The gene calls are TRBV13 and TRBJ1-1, with D unresolved. Trimming stripped 4 bases from V and 1 base from J, with 10 bases between. In germline, CDR1 is PRHDT, CDR2 FYEKMQ (reference sequence). The CDR3 sequence is 14 residues long. The chain's CDR3 is CASSSRYENTEAFF. In DNA, the CDR3 is TGTGCCAGCAGCTCCCGCTATGAGAACACTGAAGCTTTCTTT.

Regarding this clonotype: With a much larger clone just one base away, this may be a read error. This chain connects TRBV4-3 to TRBJ2-7; no clear D. The CDR3 length is 14 residues. Germline V gene data show CDR1 as LGHNA and CDR2 as YSLEER. The V and J ends lost 4 bases and 6 bases respectively, with 16 bases between them. The CDR3 here is CASSLARDGFEQYF. In nucleotides, the CDR3 is TGCGCCAGCAGCCTGGCTAGAGACGGGTTCGAGCAGTACTTC.

The J gene is TRBJ2-1, the V gene TRBV12-3 or TRBV12-4; D possibly corresponds to TRBD1 (6 bases). V shed 6 bases and J shed 2 bases, with 11 bases lying between them. The CDR3 length is 14 residues. The CDR3 reads CASRDSGAYNEQFF. In nucleotides, the CDR3 is TGTGCCAGCAGGGACAGCGGAGCCTACAATGAGCAGTTCTTC.

V gene TRBV11-2 combines with J gene TRBJ1-2; TRBD1 is a possible D gene (5 bases). Germline V gene lookup returns CDR1 SGHAT and CDR2 FQNNGV. The length of the CDR3 is 17 residues. The ends were cut back, 1 base at V and 2 bases at J, with 17 bases in the middle. This chain's CDR3 is CASSLGPGRNVNYGYTF. CDR3 DNA: TGTGCCAGCAGCTTAGGTCCAGGGAGGAATGTCAACTATGGCTACACCTTC.

The chain carries TRBV4-3 and TRBJ2-1; D ambiguous. Germline V gene lookup returns CDR1 LGHNA and CDR2 YSLEER. The ends were cut back, 2 bases at V and 14 bases at J, with 19 bases in the middle. The CDR3 loop spans 14 amino acids. CDR3 loop: CASSQSRTQLREFF. The CDR3 bases are TGCGCCAGCAGCCAAAGTCGGACCCAACTAAGGGAGTTCTTC.